The rows below give T cell receptor beta chains drawn from one sample of a study of CD8+CD57+ T cells in acquired aplastic anemia. MiXCR was run by TCRdb on the reads, yielding one entry per CDR3 protein. Here the sample spans 250,000 to 300,000 distinct CDR3 sequences, 45% to 70% being singletons. Sequencing was performed on sorted CD4+, CD8+, or CD8+CD57+ T cells (not recorded which) from PBMCs. These receptors were taken from a human donor with severe aplastic anemia or a healthy control (not recorded which). Each CDR3 is given with its conserved first and last residue. Fields, in order: clone size, J gene, V gene, D gene, CDR3 DNA, CDR3 protein. D genes are given only for firm matches. Size is omitted from some rows. Given values are once, few, many or a class for expanded clones.

clone size: medium-sized
J gene: TRBJ2-3
V gene: TRBV25-1
D gene: TRBD1
CDR3 DNA: TGTGCCAGCAGTGACTCTGACAGGGGTGCAGATACGCAGTATTTT
CDR3 protein: CASSDSDRGADTQYF

clone size: .
J gene: TRBJ2-1
V gene: TRBV9
D gene: .
CDR3 DNA: TGTGCCAGCAGCGTTGTCCAGGGAAGTGAGCAGTTCTTC
CDR3 protein: CASSVVQGSEQFF

clone size: once
J gene: TRBJ1-3
V gene: TRBV14
D gene: TRBD1
CDR3 DNA: TGTGCCAGCAGCCAAGGTCGACAGGGTTACTCTGGAAACACCATATATTTT
CDR3 protein: CASSQGRQGYSGNTIYF

clone size: .
J gene: TRBJ1-1
V gene: TRBV2
D gene: .
CDR3 DNA: TGTGCCACCGGATTGGGGGTCTCTGAAGCTTTCTTT
CDR3 protein: CATGLGVSEAFF

clone size: many
J gene: TRBJ2-7
V gene: TRBV15
D gene: TRBD2
CDR3 DNA: TGTGCCACCAGGGAAGCGGGGGGTTCCTACGAGCAGTACTTC
CDR3 protein: CATREAGGSYEQYF

clone size: .
J gene: TRBJ1-4
V gene: TRBV2
D gene: .
CDR3 DNA: TGTGCCAGCAGCGTCCACGTCCAGGCGGCTAACGAAAAACTGTTTTTT
CDR3 protein: CASSVHVQAANEKLFF

clone size: .
J gene: TRBJ2-5
V gene: TRBV20-1
D gene: TRBD2
CDR3 DNA: TGCAGTTACGGCGGGGGGGCCTTGACCCAGTACTTC
CDR3 protein: CSYGGGALTQYF

clone size: .
J gene: TRBJ2-5
V gene: TRBV20-1
D gene: TRBD2
CDR3 DNA: TGCAGTGCTTCCTTACTAGCGGGGGAAGAGACCCAGTACTTC
CDR3 protein: CSASLLAGEETQYF

clone size: .
J gene: TRBJ1-6
V gene: TRBV5-1
D gene: .
CDR3 DNA: TGCGCCAGCAGCCCGGGACGGAGGATCAATTCACCCCTCCACTTT
CDR3 protein: CASSPGRRINSPLHF

clone size: many
J gene: TRBJ2-3
V gene: TRBV5-1
D gene: .
CDR3 DNA: TGCGCCAGCAGCCTCCCTTTTTCCTCAGATACGCAGTATTTT
CDR3 protein: CASSLPFSSDTQYF

clone size: .
J gene: TRBJ1-4
V gene: TRBV30
D gene: .
CDR3 DNA: TGTGCCTGGAGTACGGGTACGAGCTCTTTTAATGAAAAACTGTTTTTT
CDR3 protein: CAWSTGTSSFNEKLFF

clone size: many
J gene: TRBJ2-7
V gene: TRBV7-7
D gene: TRBD1
CDR3 DNA: TGTGCTAGCAGCCAAATCCGGGACAGATTTCCCTACGAGCAGTACTTC
CDR3 protein: CASSQIRDRFPYEQYF

clone size: .
J gene: TRBJ2-3
V gene: TRBV7-2
D gene: TRBD2
CDR3 DNA: TGTGCCAGCAGCTTAGGTCGTCGACTAGCGGGGGAGGACACGCAGTATTTT
CDR3 protein: CASSLGRRLAGEDTQYF

clone size: few
J gene: TRBJ2-1
V gene: TRBV5-1
D gene: .
CDR3 DNA: TGCGCCAGCAGCTTGGGTGGGATTTACAATGAGCAGTTCTTC
CDR3 protein: CASSLGGIYNEQFF

clone size: .
J gene: TRBJ2-3
V gene: TRBV20-1
D gene: TRBD2
CDR3 DNA: TGCAGTGCCCCCAGCGGGAGATTAGATACGCAGTATTTT
CDR3 protein: CSAPSGRLDTQYF

clone size: many
J gene: TRBJ1-1
V gene: TRBV5-1
D gene: .
CDR3 DNA: TGCGCCAGCGGGGGGGGGGGAAGGAACACTGAAGCTTTCTTT
CDR3 protein: CASGGGGRNTEAFF

clone size: .
J gene: TRBJ2-2
V gene: TRBV9
D gene: TRBD1
CDR3 DNA: TGTGCCAGCAGCGAAAGACGAGGGACAGAGCCGAACACCGGGGAGCTGTTTTTT
CDR3 protein: CASSERRGTEPNTGELFF

clone size: .
J gene: TRBJ1-2
V gene: TRBV20-1
D gene: .
CDR3 DNA: TGCAGTGCTACAACTCAAGGTGGCTACACCTTC
CDR3 protein: CSATTQGGYTF

clone size: .
J gene: TRBJ2-5
V gene: TRBV29-1
D gene: .
CDR3 DNA: TGCAGCGTTGAGCCCAGGGGCGGACAAGAGACCCAGTACTTC
CDR3 protein: CSVEPRGGQETQYF

clone size: many
J gene: TRBJ1-5
V gene: TRBV7-2
D gene: .
CDR3 DNA: TGTGCCAGCAGCCCCGGGGCTTGGGGCAATCAGCCCCAGCATTTT
CDR3 protein: CASSPGAWGNQPQHF

clone size: .
J gene: TRBJ2-7
V gene: TRBV7-2
D gene: .
CDR3 DNA: TGTGCCAGCAGCTTAACCCCTAACGTCTACGAGCAGTACTTC
CDR3 protein: CASSLTPNVYEQYF

clone size: many
J gene: TRBJ2-3
V gene: TRBV20-1
D gene: .
CDR3 DNA: TGCAGTGCTAGAGCTACTTACACCTCAGATACGCAGTATTTT
CDR3 protein: CSARATYTSDTQYF

clone size: .
J gene: TRBJ1-2
V gene: TRBV7-9
D gene: TRBD1
CDR3 DNA: TGTGCCAGCAGCAACGCCGGGACAGGGGTCTATGGCTACACCTTC
CDR3 protein: CASSNAGTGVYGYTF

clone size: .
J gene: TRBJ1-1
V gene: TRBV15
D gene: .
CDR3 DNA: TGTGCCACCAGCAGAGAGACAGGCATGAACACTGAAGCTTTCTTT
CDR3 protein: CATSRETGMNTEAFF

clone size: many
J gene: TRBJ1-1
V gene: TRBV4-3
D gene: .
CDR3 DNA: TGCGCCAGCAGCCAAGAACACTACAGGGATGAAGCTTTCTTT
CDR3 protein: CASSQEHYRDEAFF

clone size: many
J gene: TRBJ1-4
V gene: TRBV6-1
D gene: .
CDR3 DNA: TGTGCCAGCAGTGACCAGGGAGGAGGGGAAAAACTGTTTTTT
CDR3 protein: CASSDQGGGEKLFF

clone size: .
J gene: TRBJ2-7
V gene: TRBV7-9
D gene: TRBD2
CDR3 DNA: TGTGCCAGCAGCTTAGACCCCGGGGGGAACGAGCAGTACTTC
CDR3 protein: CASSLDPGGNEQYF

clone size: .
J gene: TRBJ1-2
V gene: TRBV5-1
D gene: TRBD1
CDR3 DNA: TGCGCCAGCAGCTCGAGGACAGGGCACTATGGCTACACCTTC
CDR3 protein: CASSSRTGHYGYTF

clone size: .
J gene: TRBJ2-3
V gene: TRBV30
D gene: .
CDR3 DNA: TGTGCCTCCGGGTACAAAATTGGAGATACGCAGTATTTT
CDR3 protein: CASGYKIGDTQYF

clone size: many
J gene: TRBJ1-2
V gene: TRBV11-2
D gene: .
CDR3 DNA: TGTGCCAGCAGCTTAGGGGGGACGGGACACTATGGCTACACCTTC
CDR3 protein: CASSLGGTGHYGYTF

clone size: .
J gene: TRBJ2-7
V gene: TRBV5-1
D gene: TRBD1
CDR3 DNA: TGCGCCAGCAGCTTAGGACAGGACGTTGAGCAGTACTTC
CDR3 protein: CASSLGQDVEQYF

clone size: .
J gene: TRBJ2-5
V gene: TRBV19
D gene: .
CDR3 DNA: TGTGCCAGCAGGGTGGCAGGGTTGGAGACCCAGTACTTC
CDR3 protein: CASRVAGLETQYF

clone size: .
J gene: TRBJ2-5
V gene: TRBV7-9
D gene: .
CDR3 DNA: TGTGCCAGCAGCCCGGCGGGTGCAGGCGGGGACCAAGAGACCCAGTACTTC
CDR3 protein: CASSPAGAGGDQETQYF

clone size: .
J gene: TRBJ2-3
V gene: TRBV5-5
D gene: .
CDR3 DNA: TGTGCCAGCAGCTTACTGGGCGGGAGCACAGATACGCAGTATTTT
CDR3 protein: CASSLLGGSTDTQYF

clone size: .
J gene: TRBJ2-5
V gene: TRBV20-1
D gene: TRBD2
CDR3 DNA: TGCAGTGCGAGGACTAGCGGGGGCGGGGAGACCCAGTACTTC
CDR3 protein: CSARTSGGGETQYF

clone size: few
J gene: TRBJ1-2
V gene: TRBV10-3
D gene: TRBD1
CDR3 DNA: TGTGCCATCAGTGACCTCACAGGGGGCGGCTATGGCTACACCTTC
CDR3 protein: CAISDLTGGGYGYTF

clone size: many
J gene: TRBJ1-2
V gene: TRBV9
D gene: .
CDR3 DNA: TGTGCCAGCAGCGTAGACGCTGGTGGCTACACCTTC
CDR3 protein: CASSVDAGGYTF

clone size: .
J gene: TRBJ2-7
V gene: TRBV9
D gene: .
CDR3 DNA: TGTGCCAGCGGAACCTACGAGCAGTACTTC
CDR3 protein: CASGTYEQYF

clone size: .
J gene: TRBJ1-3
V gene: TRBV9
D gene: .
CDR3 DNA: TGTGCCAGCAGCGTAGAGACGGGAAGGGATGGAAACACCATATATTTT
CDR3 protein: CASSVETGRDGNTIYF

clone size: many
J gene: TRBJ1-5
V gene: TRBV5-1
D gene: .
CDR3 DNA: TGCGCCAGCAGCTTCCGAATCAAACGGAGCAATCAGCCCCAGCATTTT
CDR3 protein: CASSFRIKRSNQPQHF

clone size: .
J gene: TRBJ2-2
V gene: TRBV2
D gene: .
CDR3 DNA: TGTGCCAGCACCAAGGACACCGGGGAGCTGTTTTTT
CDR3 protein: CASTKDTGELFF

clone size: .
J gene: TRBJ2-3
V gene: TRBV7-3
D gene: .
CDR3 DNA: TGTGCCAGCAGCTTATCAGCAGGGGTCGATACGCAGTATTTT
CDR3 protein: CASSLSAGVDTQYF

clone size: once
J gene: TRBJ2-7
V gene: TRBV20-1
D gene: TRBD1
CDR3 DNA: TGCAGTGCTGGGACAGGGGGAATCAACGAGCAGTACTTC
CDR3 protein: CSAGTGGINEQYF

clone size: many
J gene: TRBJ2-2
V gene: TRBV9
D gene: TRBD1
CDR3 DNA: TGTGCCAGCAGCGGGCGACAGGGGACAATTGCCACCGGGGAGCTGTTTTTT
CDR3 protein: CASSGRQGTIATGELFF

clone size: .
J gene: TRBJ2-3
V gene: TRBV24-1
D gene: TRBD2
CDR3 DNA: TGTGCCACCAGTGATCGCCTAGCGGGAGCGGGAGATACGCAGTATTTT
CDR3 protein: CATSDRLAGAGDTQYF

clone size: .
J gene: TRBJ1-2
V gene: TRBV20-1
D gene: .
CDR3 DNA: TGCAGTGCTAACGGGGGTTATGGCTACACCTTC
CDR3 protein: CSANGGYGYTF

clone size: many
J gene: TRBJ1-6
V gene: TRBV7-2
D gene: .
CDR3 DNA: TGTGCCAGCAGCTTAATGGGTTCACCCCTCCACTTT
CDR3 protein: CASSLMGSPLHF

clone size: few
J gene: TRBJ2-7
V gene: TRBV10-3
D gene: TRBD1
CDR3 DNA: TGTGCCATCAGCCCGGGACAGGGGACCTACGAGCAGTACTTC
CDR3 protein: CAISPGQGTYEQYF

clone size: .
J gene: TRBJ2-3
V gene: TRBV7-2
D gene: TRBD2
CDR3 DNA: TGTGCCAGCAGCTTACGACGGGGGGCAGATACGCAGTATTTT
CDR3 protein: CASSLRRGADTQYF

clone size: many
J gene: TRBJ2-5
V gene: TRBV11-1
D gene: .
CDR3 DNA: TGTGCCAGCAGCTTAATCAGGGGCCGTGCAGGGACCCAGTACTTC
CDR3 protein: CASSLIRGRAGTQYF

clone size: many
J gene: TRBJ1-1
V gene: TRBV20-1
D gene: .
CDR3 DNA: TGCAGTGCTAGTCAAAAGGGGAATGGCGCTTTCTTT
CDR3 protein: CSASQKGNGAFF

clone size: .
J gene: TRBJ1-1
V gene: TRBV10-3
D gene: TRBD1
CDR3 DNA: TGTGCCAGCACTGGGACAGGGGGGAACACTGAAGCTTTCTTT
CDR3 protein: CASTGTGGNTEAFF

clone size: .
J gene: TRBJ2-1
V gene: TRBV7-9
D gene: TRBD1
CDR3 DNA: TGTGCCAGCAGCCCCAATCGGGACAGCCTGGATGAGCAGTTCTTC
CDR3 protein: CASSPNRDSLDEQFF

clone size: .
J gene: TRBJ2-7
V gene: TRBV10-1
D gene: .
CDR3 DNA: TGCGCCAGCAGTGAACGTGGATACGAGCAGTACTTC
CDR3 protein: CASSERGYEQYF

clone size: once
J gene: TRBJ2-5
V gene: TRBV7-3
D gene: .
CDR3 DNA: TGTGCCAGCAGCCTTAGGGGCCCAGAGACCCAGTACTTC
CDR3 protein: CASSLRGPETQYF

clone size: once
J gene: TRBJ1-6
V gene: TRBV7-2
D gene: TRBD1
CDR3 DNA: TGTGCCAGCAGCATCGGACAGGGGACCCGCAATTCACCCCTCCACTTT
CDR3 protein: CASSIGQGTRNSPLHF

clone size: few
J gene: TRBJ2-1
V gene: TRBV5-1
D gene: .
CDR3 DNA: TGCGCCAGCAGCTTGGAGTCAAACTACAATGAGCAGTTCTTC
CDR3 protein: CASSLESNYNEQFF

clone size: once
J gene: TRBJ1-1
V gene: TRBV19
D gene: .
CDR3 DNA: TGTGCCAGTAGTATTATTCTGAACACTGAAGCTTTCTTT
CDR3 protein: CASSIILNTEAFF